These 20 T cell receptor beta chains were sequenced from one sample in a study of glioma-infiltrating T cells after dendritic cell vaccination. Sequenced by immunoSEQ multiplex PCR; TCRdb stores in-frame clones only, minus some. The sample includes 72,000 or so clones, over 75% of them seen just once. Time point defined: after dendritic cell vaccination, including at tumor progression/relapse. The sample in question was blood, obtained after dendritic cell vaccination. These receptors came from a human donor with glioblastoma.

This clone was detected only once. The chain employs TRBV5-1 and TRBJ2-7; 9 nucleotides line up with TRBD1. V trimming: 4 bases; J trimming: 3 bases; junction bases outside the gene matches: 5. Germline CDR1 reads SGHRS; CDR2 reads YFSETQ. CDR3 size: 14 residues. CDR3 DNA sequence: TGCGCCAGCAGCCCCTCGACAGGGGGCTACGAGCAGTACTTC. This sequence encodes CASSPSTGGYEQYF.

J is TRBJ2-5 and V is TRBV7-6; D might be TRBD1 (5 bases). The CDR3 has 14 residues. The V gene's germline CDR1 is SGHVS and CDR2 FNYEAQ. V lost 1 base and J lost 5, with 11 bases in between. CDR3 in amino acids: CASSLEGPGETQYF. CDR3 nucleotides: TGTGCCAGCAGCTTAGAGGGCCCAGGGGAGACCCAGTACTTC.

CDR3 sequence: CASSLAGEQFF. For the CDR3, the DNA is TGTGCCAGCAGTCTAGCGGGGGAGCAGTTCTTC. J is TRBJ2-1 and V is TRBV2; 9 positions agree with TRBD2. The CDR3 runs 11 residues. Germline CDR1 SNHLY, CDR2 FYNNEI. The V and J ends lost 5 bases and 10 bases, in that order; junction bases with no gene match: 0.

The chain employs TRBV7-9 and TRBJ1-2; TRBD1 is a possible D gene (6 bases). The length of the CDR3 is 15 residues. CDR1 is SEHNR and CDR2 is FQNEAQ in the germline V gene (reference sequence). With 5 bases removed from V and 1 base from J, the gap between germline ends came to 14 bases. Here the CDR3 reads CASSPARGINYGYTF. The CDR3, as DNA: TGTGCCAGCAGCCCTGCAAGGGGGATTAACTATGGCTACACCTTC.

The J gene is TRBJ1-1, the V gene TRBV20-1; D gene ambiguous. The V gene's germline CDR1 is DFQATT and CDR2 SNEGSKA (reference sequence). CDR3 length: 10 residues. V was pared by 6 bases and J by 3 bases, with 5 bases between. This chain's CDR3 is CSAAHTEAFF. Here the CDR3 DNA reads TGCAGTGCGGCACACACTGAAGCTTTCTTT.

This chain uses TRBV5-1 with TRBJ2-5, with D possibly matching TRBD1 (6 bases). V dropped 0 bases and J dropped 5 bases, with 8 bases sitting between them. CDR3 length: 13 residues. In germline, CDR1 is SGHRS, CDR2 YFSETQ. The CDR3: CASSLGQGETQYF. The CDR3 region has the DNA TGCGCCAGCAGCTTGGGGCAGGGGGAGACCCAGTACTTC.

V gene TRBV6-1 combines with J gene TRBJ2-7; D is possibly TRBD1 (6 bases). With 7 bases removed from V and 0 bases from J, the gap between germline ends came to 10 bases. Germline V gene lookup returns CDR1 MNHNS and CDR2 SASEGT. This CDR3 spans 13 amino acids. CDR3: CASTRTDSYEQYF. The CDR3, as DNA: TGTGCCAGCACACGGACAGACTCCTACGAGCAGTACTTC.

The CDR3 bases are TGTGCCAGCACCAAGACTAGCGGTTCTAGCTCCTACAATGAGCAGTTCTTC. Translating gives CASTKTSGSSSYNEQFF. V and J are TRBV5-6 and TRBJ2-1, with TRBD2 matching over 9 bases. Germline lookup yields CDR1 SGHDT and CDR2 YYEEEE. Trimming cost V 6 bases and J 0 bases; bases outside gene matches: 10. The CDR3 covers 17 residues.

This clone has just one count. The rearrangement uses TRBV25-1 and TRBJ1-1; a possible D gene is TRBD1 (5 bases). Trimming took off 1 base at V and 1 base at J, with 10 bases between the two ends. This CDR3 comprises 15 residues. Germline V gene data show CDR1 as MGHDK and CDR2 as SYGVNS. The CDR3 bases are TGTGCCAGCAGTGAATCGATCGGACAGAACACTGAAGCTTTCTTT. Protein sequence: CASSESIGQNTEAFF. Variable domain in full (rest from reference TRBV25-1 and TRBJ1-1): EADIYQTPRYLVIGTGKKITLECSQTMGHDKMYWYQQDPGMELHLIHYSYGVNSTEKGDLSSESTVSRIRTEHFPLTLESARPSHTSQYLCASSESIGQNTEAFFGQGTRLTVV.

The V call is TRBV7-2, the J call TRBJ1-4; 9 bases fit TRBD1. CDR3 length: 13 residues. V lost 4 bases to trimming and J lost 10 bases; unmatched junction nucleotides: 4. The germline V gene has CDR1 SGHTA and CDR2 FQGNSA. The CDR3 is CASSWGQGGKLFF. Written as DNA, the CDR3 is TGTGCCAGCAGCTGGGGACAGGGCGGAAAACTGTTTTTT.

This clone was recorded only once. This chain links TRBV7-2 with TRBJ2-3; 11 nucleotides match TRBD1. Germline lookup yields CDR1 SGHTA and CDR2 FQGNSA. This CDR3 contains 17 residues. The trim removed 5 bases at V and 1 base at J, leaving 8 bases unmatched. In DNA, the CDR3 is TGTGCCAGCAGCATCCGGACAGGGGGCAGGGGCACAGATACGCAGTATTTT. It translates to CASSIRTGGRGTDTQYF.

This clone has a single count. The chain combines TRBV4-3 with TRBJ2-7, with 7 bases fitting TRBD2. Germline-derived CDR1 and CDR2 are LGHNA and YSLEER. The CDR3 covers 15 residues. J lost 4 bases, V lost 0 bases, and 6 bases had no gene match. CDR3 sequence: CASSQDAGEGYEQYF. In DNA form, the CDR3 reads TGCGCCAGCAGCCAAGATGCGGGAGAAGGATACGAGCAGTACTTC.

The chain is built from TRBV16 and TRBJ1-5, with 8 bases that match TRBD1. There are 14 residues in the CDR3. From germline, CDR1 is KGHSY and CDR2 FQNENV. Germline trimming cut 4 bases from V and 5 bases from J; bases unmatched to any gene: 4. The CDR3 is CASSPDRGYQPQHF. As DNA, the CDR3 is TGTGCCAGCAGCCCAGACAGGGGCTATCAGCCCCAGCATTTT.

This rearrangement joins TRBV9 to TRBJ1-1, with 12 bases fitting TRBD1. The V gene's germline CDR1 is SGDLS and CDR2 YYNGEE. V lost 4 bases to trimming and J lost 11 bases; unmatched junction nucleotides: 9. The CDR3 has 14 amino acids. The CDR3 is CASSPWGQGALAFF. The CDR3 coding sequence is TGTGCCAGCAGCCCGTGGGGACAGGGGGCGCTTGCTTTCTTT.

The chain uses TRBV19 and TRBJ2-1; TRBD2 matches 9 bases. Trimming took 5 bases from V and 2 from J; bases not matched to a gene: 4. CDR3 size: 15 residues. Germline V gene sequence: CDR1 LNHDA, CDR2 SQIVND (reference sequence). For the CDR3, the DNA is TGTGCCAGTAGTCCGTTAGCGGGGGCCTACAATGAGCAGTTCTTC. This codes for CASSPLAGAYNEQFF.

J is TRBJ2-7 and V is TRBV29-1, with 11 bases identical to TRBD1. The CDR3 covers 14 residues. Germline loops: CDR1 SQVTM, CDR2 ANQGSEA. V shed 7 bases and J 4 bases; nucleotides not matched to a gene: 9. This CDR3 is CSAQGQGAGYEQYF. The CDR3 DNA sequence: TGCAGCGCCCAAGGACAGGGGGCGGGTTACGAGCAGTACTTC.

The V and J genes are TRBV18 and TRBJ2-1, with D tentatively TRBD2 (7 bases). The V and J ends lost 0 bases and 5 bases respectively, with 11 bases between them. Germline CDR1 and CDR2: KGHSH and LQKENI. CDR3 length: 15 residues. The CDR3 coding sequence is TGTGCCAGCTCACCACCGACGGGGGGCAACAATGAGCAGTTCTTC. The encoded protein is CASSPPTGGNNEQFF.

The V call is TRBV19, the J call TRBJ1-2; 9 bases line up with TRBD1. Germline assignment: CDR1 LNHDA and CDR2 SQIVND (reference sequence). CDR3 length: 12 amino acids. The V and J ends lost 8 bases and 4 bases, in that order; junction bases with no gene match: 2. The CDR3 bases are TGTGCCAGTGGGGACAGGGCCTATGGCTACACCTTC. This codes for CASGDRAYGYTF.

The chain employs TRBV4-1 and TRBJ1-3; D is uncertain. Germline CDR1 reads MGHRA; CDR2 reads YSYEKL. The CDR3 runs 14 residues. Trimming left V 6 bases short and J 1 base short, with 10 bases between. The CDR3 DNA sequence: TGCGCCAGCAGGTCGGGGAGGTCTGGAAACACCATATATTTT. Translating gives CASRSGRSGNTIYF.

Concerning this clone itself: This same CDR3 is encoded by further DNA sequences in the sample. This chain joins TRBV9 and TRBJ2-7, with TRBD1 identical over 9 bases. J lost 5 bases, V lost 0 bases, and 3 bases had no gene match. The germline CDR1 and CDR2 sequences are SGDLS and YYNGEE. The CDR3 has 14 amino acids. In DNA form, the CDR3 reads TGTGCCAGCAGCGTAGGAAGGACAGGGGACGAGCAGTACTTC. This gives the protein CASSVGRTGDEQYF.